The entry below describes one TCR beta chain. This entry belongs to a study of blood T cell repertoires in COVID-19. Study background: The origin of the acute and convalescent COVID-19 samples was the United States, Italy and Spain. PBMCs, B-cell-depleted T cells, or T cells provided the cDNA or gDNA that made up the material.

Germline CDR1 is MDHEN and CDR2 is SYDVKM. With V trimmed by 5 bases and J by 3 bases, 5 bases remained unmatched. This CDR3 spans 14 amino acids. Original handling: Amplification of reference gene primers provided the estimated nucleated cell counts. Produced via immunoSEQ multiplex PCR; TCRdb's table is partial and in-frame only. For V, J and clone size, that table is used; D and trimming come from the DNA. Among roughly 330,000 clones listed, approximately 85% were seen once. The sequenced sample was peripheral blood. The receptor was isolated from a woman aged 45-60 years with acute or convalescent COVID-19. The V call is TRBV28, the J call TRBJ2-7, with 9 bases that match TRBD2. The CDR3 DNA reads TGTGCCAGCAGTCGCGGACTAGCGAACTACGAGCAGTACTTC. This translates into CASSRGLANYEQYF. Full variable domain (rest looked up from reference TRBV28 and TRBJ2-7): DVKVTQSSRYLVKRTGEKVFLECVQDMDHENMFWYRQDPGLGLRLIYFSYDVKMKEKGDIPEGYSVSREKKERFSLILESASTNQTSMYLCASSRGLANYEQYFGPGTRLTVT.